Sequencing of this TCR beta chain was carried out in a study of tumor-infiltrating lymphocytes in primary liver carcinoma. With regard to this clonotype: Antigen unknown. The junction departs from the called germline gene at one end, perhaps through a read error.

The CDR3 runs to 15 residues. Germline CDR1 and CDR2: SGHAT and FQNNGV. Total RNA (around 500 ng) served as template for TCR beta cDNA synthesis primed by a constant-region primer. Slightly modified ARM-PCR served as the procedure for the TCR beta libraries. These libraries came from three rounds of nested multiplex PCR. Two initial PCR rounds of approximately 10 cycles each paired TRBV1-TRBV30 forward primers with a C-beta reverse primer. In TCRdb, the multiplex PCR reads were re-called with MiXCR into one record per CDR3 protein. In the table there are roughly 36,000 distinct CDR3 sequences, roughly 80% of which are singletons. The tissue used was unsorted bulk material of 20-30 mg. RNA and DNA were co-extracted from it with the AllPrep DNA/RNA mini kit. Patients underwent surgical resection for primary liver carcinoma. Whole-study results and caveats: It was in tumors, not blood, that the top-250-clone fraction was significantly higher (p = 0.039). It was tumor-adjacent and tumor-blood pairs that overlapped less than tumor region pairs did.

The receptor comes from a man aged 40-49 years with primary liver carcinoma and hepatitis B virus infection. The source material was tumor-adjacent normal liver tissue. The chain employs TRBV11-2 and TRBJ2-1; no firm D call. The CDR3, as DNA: TGTGCCAACAGCTTAGATCTGGGGACCTACAATGAGCAGTTCTTC. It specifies CANSLDLGTYNEQFF.